The 5 T cell receptor beta chains listed next were all sequenced from one sample in a study of cytomegalovirus exposure and HLA in healthy donors. This PCR relied on a set of 60 Vbeta primers and 13 Jbeta primers. Produced via immunoSEQ multiplex PCR; TCRdb's table is partial and in-frame only. Reported are tens of thousands of clones; the ten largest clones contain around 4.2%. The source material was PBMCs. The origin of the receptors is a male donor in good health and CMV-seronegative.

This chain joins TRBV28 and TRBJ1-1, with D perhaps TRBD1 (5 bases). CDR3 length equals 14 residues. V lost 1 base and J lost 6, with 12 bases in between. Germline V CDR1 and CDR2: MDHEN, SYDVKM. CDR3 residues: CASSLLAGQAEAFF. CDR3 DNA: TGTGCCAGCAGTTTATTAGCAGGGCAAGCTGAAGCTTTCTTT.

The chain uses TRBV28 and TRBJ2-7; D gene unclear. Per the germline V gene, CDR1 is MDHEN and CDR2 is SYDVKM. CDR3 length: 14 residues. Trimming removed 2 bases at V and 0 bases at J, with 8 bases between. CDR3 residues: CASSLDLTSYEQYF. CDR3 nucleotide sequence: TGTGCCAGCAGTTTAGACTTAACCTCCTACGAGCAGTACTTC.

The V call is TRBV12-5, the J call TRBJ2-7, with 9 bases lining up with TRBD1. This CDR3 has 15 amino acids. The J segment lost 4 bases and the V segment lost 6 bases, leaving 10 bases of the junction unmatched. The germline V gene encodes CDR1 LGHNT and CDR2 FRNRAP. The CDR3: CASGAAGTGRYEQYF. DNA for the CDR3: TGTGCTAGTGGGGCGGCTGGGACAGGGAGGTACGAGCAGTACTTC.

The genes are TRBV29-1 and TRBJ1-2, with 7 bases fitting TRBD1. This CDR3 has 12 amino acids. The ends lost 6 bases at V and 5 bases at J; junction bases unmatched: 6. CDR1 and CDR2 from the germline V gene are SQVTM and ANQGSEA. The DNA for the CDR3 is TGCAGCGTGGACAGGCCGGGATATGGCTACACCTTC. Translation: CSVDRPGYGYTF.

The V gene is TRBV18, the J gene TRBJ2-1, with D possibly matching TRBD2 (5 bases). CDR1 and CDR2 from the germline V gene are KGHSH and LQKENI. This CDR3 has 15 amino acids. Trimming took off 3 bases at V and 5 bases at J, with 14 bases between the two ends. The CDR3 coding sequence is TGTGCCAGCTCACCGAGGACTGGTGCCGACAATGAGCAGTTCTTC. Translation: CASSPRTGADNEQFF.